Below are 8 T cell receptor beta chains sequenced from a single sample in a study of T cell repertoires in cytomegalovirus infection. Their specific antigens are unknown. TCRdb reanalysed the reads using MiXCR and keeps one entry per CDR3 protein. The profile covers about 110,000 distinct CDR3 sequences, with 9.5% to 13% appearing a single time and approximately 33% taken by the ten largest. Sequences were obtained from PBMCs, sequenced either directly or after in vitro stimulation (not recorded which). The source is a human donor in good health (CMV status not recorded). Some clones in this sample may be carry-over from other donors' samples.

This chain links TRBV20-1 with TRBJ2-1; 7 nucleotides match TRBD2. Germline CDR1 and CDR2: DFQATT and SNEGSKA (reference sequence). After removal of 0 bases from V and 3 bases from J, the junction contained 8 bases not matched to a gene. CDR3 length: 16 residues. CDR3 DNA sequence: TGCAGTGCTAGAGATCTGCGGGAGTCGAGCTACAATGAGCAGTTCTTC. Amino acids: CSARDLRESSYNEQFF.

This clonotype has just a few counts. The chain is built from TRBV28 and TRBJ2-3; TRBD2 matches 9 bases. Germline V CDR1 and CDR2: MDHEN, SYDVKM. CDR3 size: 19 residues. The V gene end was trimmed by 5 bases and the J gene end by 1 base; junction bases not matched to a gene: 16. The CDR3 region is CASSPSLTSGSYRTDTQYF. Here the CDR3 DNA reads TGTGCCAGCAGTCCATCCCTGACTAGCGGTTCTTACCGCACAGATACGCAGTATTTT.

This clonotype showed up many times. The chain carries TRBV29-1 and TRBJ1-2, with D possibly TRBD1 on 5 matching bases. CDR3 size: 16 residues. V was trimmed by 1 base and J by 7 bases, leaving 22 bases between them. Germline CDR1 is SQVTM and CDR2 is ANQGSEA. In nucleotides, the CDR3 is TGCAGCGTTGAAGGCCGGCCGGGGGACGAAAGGTCTGGCTACACCTTC. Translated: CSVEGRPGDERSGYTF.

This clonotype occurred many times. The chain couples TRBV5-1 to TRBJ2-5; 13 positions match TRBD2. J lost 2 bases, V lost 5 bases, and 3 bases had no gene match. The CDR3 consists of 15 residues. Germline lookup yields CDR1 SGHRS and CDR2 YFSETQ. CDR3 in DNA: TGCGCCAGCAGGGGACTAGCGGGACCTCAAGAGACCCAGTACTTC. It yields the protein CASRGLAGPQETQYF.

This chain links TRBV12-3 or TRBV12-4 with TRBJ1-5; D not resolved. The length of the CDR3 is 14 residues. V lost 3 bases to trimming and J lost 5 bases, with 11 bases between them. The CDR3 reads CASSFKRAHQPQHF. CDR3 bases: TGTGCCAGCAGTTTTAAGCGCGCCCATCAGCCCCAGCATTTT.

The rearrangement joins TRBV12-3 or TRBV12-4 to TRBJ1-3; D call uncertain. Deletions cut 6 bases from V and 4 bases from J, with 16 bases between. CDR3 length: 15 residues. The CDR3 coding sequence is TGTGCCAGCAGCCCCCGAATAGGGATCGGAAACACCATATATTTT. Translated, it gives CASSPRIGIGNTIYF.

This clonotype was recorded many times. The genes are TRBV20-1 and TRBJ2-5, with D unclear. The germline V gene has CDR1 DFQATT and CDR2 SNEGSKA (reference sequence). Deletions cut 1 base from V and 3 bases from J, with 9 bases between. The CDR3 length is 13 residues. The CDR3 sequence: CSARGPGEETQYF. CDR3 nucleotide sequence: TGCAGTGCTAGAGGGCCGGGTGAAGAGACCCAGTACTTC.

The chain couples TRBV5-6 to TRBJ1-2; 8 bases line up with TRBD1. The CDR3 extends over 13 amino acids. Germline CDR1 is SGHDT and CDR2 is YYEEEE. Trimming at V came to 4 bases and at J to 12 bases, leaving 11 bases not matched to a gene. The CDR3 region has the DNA TGTGCCAGCAGCCCCCTAGGACAGGGAGAGCACACCTTC. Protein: CASSPLGQGEHTF. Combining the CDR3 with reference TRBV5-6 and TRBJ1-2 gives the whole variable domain DAGVTQSPTHLIKTRGQQVTLRCSPKSGHDTVSWYQQALGQGPQFIFQYYEEEERQRGNFPDRFSGHQFPNYSSELNVNALLLGDSALYLCASSPLGQGEHTFGSGTRLTVV.